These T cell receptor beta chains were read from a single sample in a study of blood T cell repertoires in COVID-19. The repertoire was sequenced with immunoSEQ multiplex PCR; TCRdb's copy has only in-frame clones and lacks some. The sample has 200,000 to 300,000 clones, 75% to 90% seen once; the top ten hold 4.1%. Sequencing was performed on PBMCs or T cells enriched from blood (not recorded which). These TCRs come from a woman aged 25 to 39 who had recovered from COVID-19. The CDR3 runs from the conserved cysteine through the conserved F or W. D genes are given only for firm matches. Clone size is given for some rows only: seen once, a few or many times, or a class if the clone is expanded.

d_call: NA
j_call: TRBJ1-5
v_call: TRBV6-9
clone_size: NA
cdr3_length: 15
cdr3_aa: CASSYPSGKDQPQHF
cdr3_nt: TGTGCCAGCAGTTACCCGTCAGGGAAAGACCAGCCCCAGCATTTT

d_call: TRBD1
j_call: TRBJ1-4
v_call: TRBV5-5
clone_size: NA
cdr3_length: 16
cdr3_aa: CASSSDLQGAREKLFF
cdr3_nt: TGTGCCAGCAGCTCGGACCTACAGGGGGCGCGTGAAAAACTGTTTTTT

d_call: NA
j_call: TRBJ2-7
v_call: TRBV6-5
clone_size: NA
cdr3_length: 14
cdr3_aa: CASSPIPPPYEQYF
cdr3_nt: TGTGCCAGCAGTCCTATCCCGCCGCCCTACGAGCAGTACTTC

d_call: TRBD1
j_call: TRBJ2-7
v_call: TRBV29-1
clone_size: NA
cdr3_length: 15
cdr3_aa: CSVLGHSRGQYEQYF
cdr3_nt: TGCAGCGTCCTGGGCCATAGTAGGGGGCAGTACGAGCAGTACTTC

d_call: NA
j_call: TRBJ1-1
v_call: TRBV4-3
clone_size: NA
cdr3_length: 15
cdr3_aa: CASSQELGANTEAFF
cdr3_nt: TGCGCCAGCAGCCAAGAGCTGGGGGCGAACACTGAAGCTTTCTTT

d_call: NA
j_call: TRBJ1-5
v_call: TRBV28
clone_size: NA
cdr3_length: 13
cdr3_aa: CASTGGDLQPQHF
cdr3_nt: TGTGCCAGCACTGGGGGGGATCTTCAGCCCCAGCATTTT

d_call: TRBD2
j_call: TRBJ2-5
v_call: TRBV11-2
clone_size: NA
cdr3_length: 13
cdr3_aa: CASSRGDQETQYF
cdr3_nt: TGTGCCAGCAGTCGGGGGGACCAAGAGACCCAGTACTTC

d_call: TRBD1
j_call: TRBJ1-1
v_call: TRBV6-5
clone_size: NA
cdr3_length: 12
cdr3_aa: CASRSGQAEAFF
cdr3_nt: TGTGCCAGCAGATCTGGACAGGCTGAAGCTTTCTTT

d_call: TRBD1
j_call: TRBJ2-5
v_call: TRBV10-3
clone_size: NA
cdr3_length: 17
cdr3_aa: CAISEVPGQTSGLTQYF
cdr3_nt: TGTGCCATCAGTGAGGTTCCGGGACAGACCTCAGGGTTGACCCAGTACTTC

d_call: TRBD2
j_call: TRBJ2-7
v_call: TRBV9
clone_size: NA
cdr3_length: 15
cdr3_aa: CASSGGAGGPYEQYF
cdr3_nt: TGTGCCAGCAGCGGAGGAGCGGGAGGCCCTTACGAGCAGTACTTC

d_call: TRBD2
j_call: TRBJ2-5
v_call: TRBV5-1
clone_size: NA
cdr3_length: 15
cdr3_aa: CASSLGTSGKETQYF
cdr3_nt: TGCGCCAGCAGCTTGGGGACTAGCGGAAAAGAGACCCAGTACTTC

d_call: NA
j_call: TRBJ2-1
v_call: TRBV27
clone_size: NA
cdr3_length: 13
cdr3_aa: CASSLSLASEQFF
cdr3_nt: TGTGCCAGCAGTTTATCGTTGGCATCCGAGCAGTTCTTC

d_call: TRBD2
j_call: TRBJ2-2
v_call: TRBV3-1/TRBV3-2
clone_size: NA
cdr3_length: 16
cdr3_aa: CASSRRLAVGTGELFF
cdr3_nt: TGTGCCAGCAGCCGACGACTAGCGGTGGGCACCGGGGAGCTGTTTTTT

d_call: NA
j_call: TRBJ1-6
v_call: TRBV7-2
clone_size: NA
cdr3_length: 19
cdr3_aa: CASSLKGESLSSYNSPLHF
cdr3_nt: TGTGCCAGCAGCTTAAAGGGGGAATCCTTAAGCTCCTATAATTCACCCCTCCACTTT

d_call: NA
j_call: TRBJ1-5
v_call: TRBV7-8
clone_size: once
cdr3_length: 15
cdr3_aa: CASSLGAPLRGPQHF
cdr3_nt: TGTGCCAGCAGCTTAGGGGCTCCTTTAAGGGGGCCCCAGCATTTT

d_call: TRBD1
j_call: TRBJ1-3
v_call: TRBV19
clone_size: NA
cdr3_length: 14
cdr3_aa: CASSTDRAGNTIYF
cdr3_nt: TGTGCCAGTAGTACGGACAGGGCCGGAAACACCATATATTTT

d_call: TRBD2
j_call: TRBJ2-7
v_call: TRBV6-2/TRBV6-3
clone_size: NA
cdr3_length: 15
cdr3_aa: CASSYTSGSDVEQYF
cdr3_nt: TGTGCCAGCAGTTACACGAGCGGGAGTGATGTCGAGCAGTACTTC

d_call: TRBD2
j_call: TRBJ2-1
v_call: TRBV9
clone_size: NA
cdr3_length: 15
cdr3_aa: CASSGPSGTYNEQFF
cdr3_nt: TGTGCCAGCAGCGGTCCTAGCGGGACCTACAATGAGCAGTTCTTC

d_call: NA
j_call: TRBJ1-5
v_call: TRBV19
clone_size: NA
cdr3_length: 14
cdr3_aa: CASSVDSTNQPQHF
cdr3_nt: TGTGCCAGTAGTGTGGACAGCACGAATCAGCCCCAGCATTTT

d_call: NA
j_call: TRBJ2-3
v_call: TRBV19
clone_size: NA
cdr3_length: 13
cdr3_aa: CASSRGQTDTQYF
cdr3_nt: TGTGCCAGTAGTAGAGGACAGACAGATACGCAGTATTTT

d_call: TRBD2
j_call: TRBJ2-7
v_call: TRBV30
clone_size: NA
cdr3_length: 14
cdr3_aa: CAWSVILASGEQYF
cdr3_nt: TGTGCCTGGAGTGTGATACTAGCGAGCGGCGAGCAGTACTTC

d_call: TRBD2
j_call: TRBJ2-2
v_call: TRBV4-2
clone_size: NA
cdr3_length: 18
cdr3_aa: CASSQGGHLAGGTGELFF
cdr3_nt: TGTGCCAGCAGCCAAGGGGGCCACCTAGCGGGAGGGACCGGGGAGCTGTTTTTT

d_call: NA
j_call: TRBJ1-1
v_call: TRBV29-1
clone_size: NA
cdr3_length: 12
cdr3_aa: CSAQRGTAEAFF
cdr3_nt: TGCAGCGCCCAAAGGGGTACGGCTGAAGCTTTCTTT

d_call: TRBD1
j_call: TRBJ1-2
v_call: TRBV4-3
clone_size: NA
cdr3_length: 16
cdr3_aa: CASSPGTGRANYGYTF
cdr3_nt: TGCGCCAGCAGCCCCGGGACAGGACGCGCTAACTATGGCTACACCTTC

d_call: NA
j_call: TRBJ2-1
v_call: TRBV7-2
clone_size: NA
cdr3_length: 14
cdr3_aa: CASSSRWEYNEQFF
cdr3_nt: TGTGCCAGCAGCTCCCGTTGGGAGTACAATGAGCAGTTCTTC

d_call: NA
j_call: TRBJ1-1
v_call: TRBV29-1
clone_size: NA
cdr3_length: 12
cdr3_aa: CSVETGWIEAFF
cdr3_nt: TGCAGCGTTGAGACAGGCTGGATTGAAGCTTTCTTT

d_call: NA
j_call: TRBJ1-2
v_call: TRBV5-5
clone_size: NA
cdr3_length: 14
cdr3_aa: CASSFSIQGNGYTF
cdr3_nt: TGTGCCAGCAGCTTTAGTATTCAGGGAAATGGCTACACCTTC

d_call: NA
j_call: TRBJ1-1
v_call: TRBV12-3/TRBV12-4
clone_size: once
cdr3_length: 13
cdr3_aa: CASSRIRTTEAFF
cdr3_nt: TGTGCCAGCAGCCGGATACGGACAACTGAAGCTTTCTTT

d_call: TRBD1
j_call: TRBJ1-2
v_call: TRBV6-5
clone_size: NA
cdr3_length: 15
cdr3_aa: CASYSGTGFLRGYTF
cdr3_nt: TGTGCCAGCTACTCCGGGACAGGGTTTTTGCGGGGCTACACCTTC